The 14 T cell receptor beta chains in this list originate from one sample, sequenced in a study of shared clonotypes between healthy human individuals. Generated by immunoSEQ multiplex PCR, the TCRdb table keeps only in-frame clones and is missing some. This table has over a million clones, 96% appearing once. Sequencing input: naive CD4+ T cells sorted from blood. Subset of the sample: CD45RA+ positively selected. The source is a man between 25 and 39 years old in good health.

This CDR3 is CASSASRGYEQYF. The CDR3 nucleotides read TGTGCCAGTAGTGCTTCCAGGGGCTACGAGCAGTACTTC. The chain is built from TRBV19 and TRBJ2-7; D is perhaps TRBD1 (6 bases). CDR3 length: 13 residues. Per germline, CDR1 LNHDA and CDR2 SQIVND (reference sequence). The germline V and J ends were trimmed by 5 bases and 3 bases, with 11 bases remaining between them. Drawing the rest from reference TRBV19 and TRBJ2-7, the complete variable domain is DGGITQSPKYLFRKEGQNVTLSCEQNLNHDAMYWYRQDPGQGLRLIYYSQIVNDFQKGDIAEGYSVSREKKESFPLTVTSAQKNPTAFYLCASSASRGYEQYFGPGTRLTVT.

This chain connects TRBV9 to TRBJ1-2; D might be TRBD1 (5 bases). The germline V gene has CDR1 SGDLS and CDR2 YYNGEE. V dropped 2 bases and J dropped 8 bases, with 13 bases sitting between them. This CDR3 is built from 13 residues. CDR3 amino acids: CASSVRVAEGYTF. Written as DNA, the CDR3 is TGTGCCAGCAGCGTCAGGGTGGCGGAAGGCTACACCTTC.

The CDR3 reads CASSVGAGPSEAFF. For the CDR3, the DNA is TGTGCCAGCAGCGTAGGGGCAGGCCCAAGTGAAGCTTTCTTT. V is TRBV9 and J is TRBJ1-1; D is unclear. The V gene lost 0 bases and the J gene lost 7 bases, with 13 bases spanning the gap. This CDR3 comprises 14 residues. CDR1 is SGDLS and CDR2 is YYNGEE in the germline V gene.

The gene calls are TRBV6-1 and TRBJ2-7; 8 bases are a match to TRBD1. The CDR3 contains 17 residues. The germline V gene encodes CDR1 MNHNS and CDR2 SASEGT. J was trimmed by 4 bases and V by 4 bases; bases with no gene match: 15. The CDR3 DNA is TGTGCCAGCAGTGTGGACCGGCAGGGGGCCCTCTGGTACGAGCAGTACTTC. Its translation is CASSVDRQGALWYEQYF.

V usage is TRBV4-3 and J usage is TRBJ2-7; 13 bases map to TRBD2. CDR3 length: 15 amino acids. Germline CDR1 reads LGHNA; CDR2 reads YSLEER. After removal of 5 bases from V and 3 bases from J, the junction contained 4 bases not matched to a gene. CDR3 residues: CASSLGTSGVYEQYF. In DNA form, the CDR3 reads TGCGCCAGCAGCTTAGGGACTAGCGGGGTCTACGAGCAGTACTTC.

The genes are TRBV5-1 and TRBJ2-3, with D tentatively TRBD1 (6 bases). Trimming took off 2 bases at V and 1 base at J, with 11 bases between the two ends. Germline V gene sequence: CDR1 SGHRS, CDR2 YFSETQ. This CDR3 comprises 15 residues. The CDR3 sequence is CASSFSGDGTDTQYF. The CDR3, as DNA: TGCGCCAGCAGCTTTTCAGGGGATGGCACAGATACGCAGTATTTT.

This chain links TRBV27 with TRBJ2-3, with 9 bases lining up with TRBD2. There are 15 residues in the CDR3. V gave up 6 bases and J gave up 2 bases; unmatched junction bases: 6. Germline-derived CDR1 and CDR2 are MNHEY and SMNVEV (reference sequence). The CDR3 reads CASRRLADITDTQYF. CDR3 in DNA: TGTGCCAGCAGGCGACTAGCGGACATCACAGATACGCAGTATTTT.

The chain combines TRBV7-9 with TRBJ1-4, with 7 bases lining up with TRBD1. V dropped 4 bases and J dropped 7; count of bases not matched to a gene: 6. CDR1 is SEHNR and CDR2 is FQNEAQ in the germline V gene (reference sequence). The CDR3 covers 14 residues. Here the CDR3 reads CASSSTGRSEKLFF. CDR3 DNA: TGTGCCAGCAGCTCGACAGGGAGGAGTGAAAAACTGTTTTTT. Based on the CDR3 plus reference TRBV7-9 and TRBJ1-4, the full variable domain is DTGVSQNPRHKITKRGQNVTFRCDPISEHNRLYWYRQTLGQGPEFLTYFQNEAQLEKSRLLSDRFSAERPKGSFSTLEIQRTEQGDSAMYLCASSSTGRSEKLFFGSGTQLSVL.

Comments on this clone: The limits of the CDR3 on the DNA are not certain, so only TCRdb's listed CDR3 is given. The V gene is TRBV27, the J gene TRBJ2-7; the tabulated D call, TRBD2, remains unverified against the DNA. Germline V gene sequence: CDR1 MNHEY, CDR2 SMNVEV (reference sequence). Ends included, the CDR3 has 16 residues. CDR3 sequence: CASSSSAGYFLYEQYF.

The chain links TRBV28 to TRBJ2-1, with D perhaps TRBD2 (6 bases). The CDR3 spans 17 residues. Per the germline V gene, CDR1 is MDHEN and CDR2 is SYDVKM. The V gene lost 5 bases and the J gene lost 3 bases, with 20 bases spanning the gap. CDR3 protein: CASSVGGGRGGYNEQFF. The CDR3 nucleotides are TGTGCCAGCAGTGTGGGGGGTGGCCGGGGAGGCTACAATGAGCAGTTCTTC.

The chain combines TRBV18 with TRBJ2-3, with D possibly TRBD1 on 5 matching bases. This CDR3 region has 14 residues. The germline V gene encodes CDR1 KGHSH and CDR2 LQKENI. Deletions cut 5 bases from V and 2 bases from J, with 11 bases between. The CDR3 DNA follows: TGTGCCAGCTCAGCGACAGAAAACACAGATACGCAGTATTTT. This translates into CASSATENTDTQYF.

J is TRBJ1-1 and V is TRBV18, with a weak D call TRBD1 (6 bases). CDR3 size: 15 residues. Germline CDR1 reads KGHSH; CDR2 reads LQKENI. Trimming took off 5 bases at V and 5 bases at J, with 18 bases between the two ends. The CDR3 region is CASSEMTGTSTEAFF. CDR3 nucleotide sequence: TGTGCCAGCTCAGAAATGACAGGAACGAGTACTGAAGCTTTCTTT.

V usage is TRBV10-3 and J usage is TRBJ2-1; D unclear. Germline CDR1 and CDR2: ENHRY and SYGVKD. The V and J ends lost 3 bases and 0 bases respectively, with 12 bases between them. CDR3 length: 16 amino acids. The CDR3 DNA sequence: TGTGCCATCAGTGATCTGGGGATTAGCTCCTACAATGAGCAGTTCTTC. It specifies CAISDLGISSYNEQFF.

This rearrangement joins TRBV27 to TRBJ2-1, with TRBD2 as a possible D gene (6 bases). The CDR3 extends over 14 amino acids. Germline values: CDR1 MNHEY, CDR2 SMNVEV (reference sequence). Trimming shortened V by 5 bases and J by 7 bases, and 15 bases separated the two germline ends. The DNA of the CDR3 is TGTGCCAGCAGTCGCGGGGCGGGCTGGAATGAGCAGTTCTTC. Translated, it gives CASSRGAGWNEQFF.